The rows below give T cell receptor beta chains drawn from one sample of a study of shared clonotypes between healthy human individuals. TCRdb's table, derived via immunoSEQ multiplex PCR, lists solely in-frame clones and lacks some. The table shows some 2.1 million clones, with 85% to 95% occurring only once. The sequenced sample was naive CD4+ T cells sorted from blood. These receptor sequences come from a young man in good health. Both conserved end residues are part of each CDR3. The D gene is left open where the match is weak. Clone size is shown for a subset of rows, as once, few, many or a class of expanded clone.

J gene: TRBJ2-2; clone size: .; V gene: TRBV6-1; D gene: .; CDR3 protein: CASSTGTPNTGELFF; CDR3 DNA: TGTGCCAGCAGTACCGGGACACCGAACACCGGGGAGCTGTTTTTT
J gene: TRBJ1-2; clone size: .; V gene: TRBV2; D gene: TRBD1; CDR3 protein: CASSRPGQGYTF; CDR3 DNA: TGTGCCAGCAGCCGCCCGGGACAGGGCTACACCTTC
J gene: TRBJ2-1; clone size: .; V gene: TRBV10-3; D gene: TRBD2; CDR3 protein: CAISAAGLAGGRGLEQFF; CDR3 DNA: TGTGCCATCAGTGCCGCGGGACTAGCGGGAGGGCGAGGACTCGAGCAGTTCTTC
J gene: TRBJ2-5; clone size: .; V gene: TRBV2; D gene: .; CDR3 protein: CASKGSLQETQYF; CDR3 DNA: TGTGCCAGCAAGGGTAGCCTCCAAGAGACCCAGTACTTC
J gene: TRBJ1-5; clone size: .; V gene: TRBV10-3; D gene: TRBD1; CDR3 protein: CATSPGGGNQPQHF; CDR3 DNA: TGTGCCACATCCCCAGGGGGCGGAAATCAGCCCCAGCATTTT
J gene: TRBJ1-6; clone size: .; V gene: TRBV7-2; D gene: TRBD1; CDR3 protein: CASSLGTGSSYNSPLHF; CDR3 DNA: TGTGCCAGCAGCTTAGGGACAGGGAGCTCCTATAATTCACCCCTCCACTTT
J gene: TRBJ2-2; clone size: .; V gene: TRBV4-3; D gene: TRBD2; CDR3 protein: CASSRLAGANTGELFF; CDR3 DNA: TGCGCCAGCAGCCGATTAGCGGGGGCGAACACCGGGGAGCTGTTTTTT
J gene: TRBJ2-2; clone size: .; V gene: TRBV7-6; D gene: .; CDR3 protein: CASSLELESGELFF; CDR3 DNA: TGTGCCAGCAGCTTAGAGCTTGAGAGCGGGGAGCTGTTTTTT
J gene: TRBJ1-2; clone size: .; V gene: TRBV2; D gene: .; CDR3 protein: CASRQDGNYGYTF; CDR3 DNA: TGTGCCAGCAGGCAGGACGGGAACTATGGCTACACCTTC
J gene: TRBJ2-3; clone size: .; V gene: TRBV5-1; D gene: TRBD1; CDR3 protein: CASSPTTGGSGTDTQYF; CDR3 DNA: TGCGCCAGCAGCCCCACTACAGGGGGCAGTGGCACAGATACGCAGTATTTT
J gene: TRBJ2-2; clone size: .; V gene: TRBV6-6; D gene: .; CDR3 protein: CASIKGSNTGELFF; CDR3 DNA: TGTGCCAGCATCAAGGGGTCGAACACCGGGGAGCTGTTTTTT
J gene: TRBJ1-3; clone size: .; V gene: TRBV5-1; D gene: .; CDR3 protein: CASSPGGDGNTIYF; CDR3 DNA: TGCGCCAGCAGCCCTGGCGGGGACGGAAACACCATATATTTT
J gene: TRBJ1-2; clone size: .; V gene: TRBV6-5; D gene: .; CDR3 protein: CASSYKRGGYGYTF; CDR3 DNA: TGTGCCAGCAGTTACAAGCGGGGAGGGTATGGCTACACCTTC
J gene: TRBJ2-7; clone size: .; V gene: TRBV10-2; D gene: TRBD2; CDR3 protein: CASMGLAEMSSYEQYF; CDR3 DNA: TGCGCCAGCATGGGACTAGCGGAGATGAGCTCCTACGAGCAGTACTTC
J gene: TRBJ2-3; clone size: .; V gene: TRBV19; D gene: .; CDR3 protein: CASSIGTTGDTQYF; CDR3 DNA: TGTGCCAGTAGTATTGGGACAACTGGGGATACGCAGTATTTT
J gene: TRBJ2-4; clone size: .; V gene: TRBV2; D gene: TRBD1; CDR3 protein: CASRGTGRNIQYF; CDR3 DNA: TGTGCCAGCCGAGGGACAGGGAGGAACATTCAGTACTTC
J gene: TRBJ2-5; clone size: .; V gene: TRBV6-5; D gene: TRBD2; CDR3 protein: CASSPGLKETQYF; CDR3 DNA: TGTGCCAGCAGTCCGGGACTAAAAGAGACCCAGTACTTC
J gene: TRBJ2-3; clone size: .; V gene: TRBV5-6; D gene: TRBD1; CDR3 protein: CASSGGTGRNTDTQYF; CDR3 DNA: TGTGCCAGCAGCGGGGGGACAGGAAGAAACACAGATACGCAGTATTTT
J gene: TRBJ2-7; clone size: .; V gene: TRBV29-1; D gene: .; CDR3 protein: CSVPREDRDSYEQYF; CDR3 DNA: TGCAGCGTCCCCCGGGAGGACAGGGATTCCTACGAGCAGTACTTC
J gene: TRBJ1-2; clone size: .; V gene: TRBV6-6; D gene: .; CDR3 protein: CASSRVTNYGYTF; CDR3 DNA: TGTGCCAGCAGCAGGGTGACTAACTATGGCTACACCTTC
J gene: TRBJ2-4; clone size: .; V gene: TRBV9; D gene: .; CDR3 protein: CASSVEGGLAKNIQYF; CDR3 DNA: TGTGCCAGCAGCGTAGAGGGGGGACTCGCCAAAAACATTCAGTACTTC
J gene: TRBJ1-2; clone size: .; V gene: TRBV6-5; D gene: .; CDR3 protein: CASREAGANYGYTF; CDR3 DNA: TGTGCCAGCCGGGAGGCAGGAGCTAACTATGGCTACACCTTC
J gene: TRBJ1-2; clone size: .; V gene: TRBV7-2; D gene: .; CDR3 protein: CASSSETGNYGYTF; CDR3 DNA: TGTGCCAGCAGCTCCGAGACAGGAAACTATGGCTACACCTTC
J gene: TRBJ1-5; clone size: .; V gene: TRBV2; D gene: .; CDR3 protein: CASRGPNQPQHF; CDR3 DNA: TGTGCCAGCAGGGGCCCCAATCAGCCCCAGCATTTT
J gene: TRBJ2-5; clone size: .; V gene: TRBV6-5; D gene: .; CDR3 protein: CASSYMWGQGETQYF; CDR3 DNA: TGTGCCAGCAGTTACATGTGGGGTCAGGGAGAGACCCAGTACTTC
J gene: TRBJ1-5; clone size: few; V gene: TRBV6-1; D gene: .; CDR3 protein: CASGAGNQPQHF; CDR3 DNA: TGTGCCAGCGGGGCAGGCAATCAGCCCCAGCATTTT
J gene: TRBJ2-1; clone size: .; V gene: TRBV29-1; D gene: TRBD2; CDR3 protein: CSVARTSGPDNEQFF; CDR3 DNA: TGCAGCGTTGCGCGGACTAGCGGACCCGACAATGAGCAGTTCTTC
J gene: TRBJ2-5; clone size: .; V gene: TRBV7-2; D gene: TRBD1; CDR3 protein: CASSLGTGVRSGETQYF; CDR3 DNA: TGTGCCAGCAGCCTCGGGACAGGGGTACGGAGTGGAGAGACCCAGTACTTC
J gene: TRBJ2-7; clone size: .; V gene: TRBV14; D gene: .; CDR3 protein: CASNPKDSYEQYF; CDR3 DNA: TGTGCCAGCAATCCCAAGGACTCCTACGAGCAGTACTTC
J gene: TRBJ2-3; clone size: .; V gene: TRBV5-1; D gene: .; CDR3 protein: CASSPEVGGDTQYF; CDR3 DNA: TGCGCCAGCAGCCCGGAGGTCGGAGGAGATACGCAGTATTTT
J gene: TRBJ1-1; clone size: .; V gene: TRBV6-5; D gene: .; CDR3 protein: CASSSPNEKAFF; CDR3 DNA: TGTGCCAGCAGTTCCCCCAACGAGAAAGCTTTCTTT
J gene: TRBJ2-1; clone size: .; V gene: TRBV30; D gene: TRBD2; CDR3 protein: CAWNRLASEQFF; CDR3 DNA: TGTGCCTGGAATCGACTAGCAAGTGAGCAGTTCTTC
J gene: TRBJ2-7; clone size: .; V gene: TRBV7-2; D gene: .; CDR3 protein: CASSFDPGYEQYF; CDR3 DNA: TGTGCCAGCAGCTTTGACCCAGGGTACGAGCAGTACTTC
J gene: TRBJ2-1; clone size: .; V gene: TRBV9; D gene: TRBD2; CDR3 protein: CASSADYSWTSGPWGNEQFF; CDR3 DNA: TGTGCCAGCAGCGCTGACTATTCCTGGACTAGCGGACCTTGGGGCAATGAGCAGTTCTTC
J gene: TRBJ2-5; clone size: .; V gene: TRBV25-1; D gene: .; CDR3 protein: CASSEGTQETQYF; CDR3 DNA: TGTGCCAGCAGTGAAGGGACACAAGAGACCCAGTACTTC
J gene: TRBJ2-7; clone size: .; V gene: TRBV5-4; D gene: .; CDR3 protein: CASSNARDSYEQYF; CDR3 DNA: TGTGCCAGCAGCAACGCACGAGACTCCTACGAGCAGTACTTC
J gene: TRBJ2-3; clone size: .; V gene: TRBV25-1; D gene: TRBD1; CDR3 protein: CASSEAGGRTDTQYF; CDR3 DNA: TGTGCCAGCAGTGAAGCAGGGGGTAGGACAGATACGCAGTATTTT
J gene: TRBJ1-2; clone size: .; V gene: TRBV25-1; D gene: TRBD1; CDR3 protein: CASSFETGAPGYTF; CDR3 DNA: TGTGCCAGCAGTTTCGAGACAGGGGCTCCCGGCTACACCTTC
J gene: TRBJ1-3; clone size: .; V gene: TRBV2; D gene: .; CDR3 protein: CASSETRQTHSGNTIYF; CDR3 DNA: TGTGCCAGCAGTGAAACGAGACAGACGCACTCTGGAAACACCATATATTTT
J gene: TRBJ2-2; clone size: .; V gene: TRBV25-1; D gene: .; CDR3 protein: CASIDSPANTGELFF; CDR3 DNA: TGTGCCAGCATTGACAGCCCTGCGAACACCGGGGAGCTGTTTTTT
J gene: TRBJ2-2; clone size: few; V gene: TRBV5-1; D gene: TRBD1; CDR3 protein: CASSFRDSNTGELFF; CDR3 DNA: TGCGCCAGCAGCTTCCGGGACAGCAACACCGGGGAGCTGTTTTTT
J gene: TRBJ2-1; clone size: .; V gene: TRBV7-9; D gene: .; CDR3 protein: CASSLGPKVEQFF; CDR3 DNA: TGTGCCAGCAGCTTAGGGCCGAAGGTTGAGCAGTTCTTC